The sequence of this T cell receptor beta chain was determined in a study of cytomegalovirus exposure and HLA in healthy donors. Study findings and constraints: The classifier reportedly diagnosed cytomegalovirus status with high specificity and sensitivity. In a later analysis, a missense DCLRE1C variant was linked to TCR beta V- and J-gene trimming. A later analysis found that most CMV-associated TCR beta chains appeared HLA-restricted.

The donors, nominally healthy at sampling, likely had unrecorded immune exposures. Researchers ran the PCR with 60 Vbeta and 13 Jbeta primers. The data were produced by immunoSEQ multiplex PCR, yet TCRdb's version contains in-frame clones alone and is incomplete. Of around 130,000 clones listed, roughly 87% are singletons. Regarding this clone: Antigen unknown. Distinct nucleotide sequences in the sample also encode this CDR3.

V was shortened by 3 bases and J by 5 bases, with 8 bases between the two germline ends. The CDR3 is 13 amino acids. CDR1 MNHEY and CDR2 SMNVEV come from the germline V gene (reference sequence). This receptor was obtained from a woman aged 40 to 50 in good health and CMV-seronegative. V and J are TRBV27 and TRBJ1-5; D might be TRBD1 (5 bases). What was sequenced was PBMCs. The CDR3 region has the DNA TGTGCCAGCAGTTTGGGGACTTATCAGCCCCAGCATTTT. It is translated as CASSLGTYQPQHF.